This TCR beta chain came from a study of T cells in Graves' hyperthyroidism and ophthalmopathy. The PBMCs studied were ones that came from 10 ml fresh peripheral blood. The TCR beta CDR3 regions underwent amplification using RNA transcripts as the source. First-round RT-PCR targeting the TCR CDR3 was performed with the HTBI primer set. TCRdb recomputed calls from the multiplex PCR reads with MiXCR, one row per CDR3 protein. Of 500,000 or so distinct CDR3 sequences in the sample, more than 15% are singletons; the top ten hold 17%. This receptor was obtained from a young woman with Graves' ophthalmopathy. Sequencing used blood.

CDR3 sequence (DNA): TGTGCCAGCTCTGCAGGGGAGACCGGGGAGCTGTTTTTT. It encodes CASSAGETGELFF. This sequence joins TRBV12-3 or TRBV12-4 and TRBJ2-2; weak D call: TRBD1 (6 bases). Trimming pared 8 bases from V and 5 bases from J, leaving 12 bases between. CDR3 length: 13 amino acids.